This T cell receptor (beta chain) was captured by sequencing in a study of cytomegalovirus exposure and HLA in healthy donors. Across the study: Per a later analysis, the 666 first-cohort and some 110 validation repertoires shared one platform.

Notes on the study in general: Reports indicated that the classifier achieved high specificity and sensitivity in diagnosing cytomegalovirus status. Cytomegalovirus-associated TCR beta chains were listed, numbering 150 to 200.

Worth noting for this clone: Its antigen is unidentified.

V trimming: 3 bases; J trimming: 5 bases; junction bases outside the gene matches: 5. The CDR3 is 15 amino acids. CDR1 and CDR2 (germline): MNHEY, SMNVEV (reference sequence). The protocol was immunoSEQ multiplex PCR, while the TCRdb copy is restricted to in-frame clones and leaves out a portion. The repertoire holds 130,000 to 150,000 clones, around 90% seen once, with about 6.7% in the top ten. The TCR comes from a woman aged 25 to 39 in good health and CMV-seropositive. The genes are TRBV27 and TRBJ2-2, with 8 bases lining up with TRBD1. Specimen: PBMCs. CDR3 coding DNA: TGTGCCAGCAGTTTTTGGCAGGGGGCGACCGGGGAGCTGTTTTTT. It specifies CASSFWQGATGELFF.